This T cell receptor beta chain came from a study of cytomegalovirus exposure and HLA in healthy donors. Whole-study results and caveats: Cytomegalovirus-associated status was assigned to some 160 TCR beta chains. Productive rates of about 87% or about 30% were seen for most TCR beta V segments in an earlier analysis. CMV serostatus was the sole immune exposure information available.

Note on this clone: Its specificity is unknown.

The CDR3 sequence is 13 residues long. The germline V gene has CDR1 MNHEY and CDR2 SMNVEV (reference sequence). V lost 5 bases to trimming and J lost 4 bases; unmatched junction nucleotides: 4. PCR employed 60 Vbeta and 13 Jbeta primers. Profiling relied on immunoSEQ multiplex PCR, and the TCRdb table lists in-frame clones only, not all of them. The table shows approximately 78,000 clones, with 65% to 70% occurring only once. The V gene is TRBV27, the J gene TRBJ1-2, with 7 bases identical to TRBD1. The TCR originated in a man aged 40-55 years in good health and CMV-seropositive. The sequencing sample was made of PBMCs. DNA for the CDR3: TGTGCCAGCAGTACAGACAGGGTCTATGGCTACACCTTC. Protein sequence: CASSTDRVYGYTF.